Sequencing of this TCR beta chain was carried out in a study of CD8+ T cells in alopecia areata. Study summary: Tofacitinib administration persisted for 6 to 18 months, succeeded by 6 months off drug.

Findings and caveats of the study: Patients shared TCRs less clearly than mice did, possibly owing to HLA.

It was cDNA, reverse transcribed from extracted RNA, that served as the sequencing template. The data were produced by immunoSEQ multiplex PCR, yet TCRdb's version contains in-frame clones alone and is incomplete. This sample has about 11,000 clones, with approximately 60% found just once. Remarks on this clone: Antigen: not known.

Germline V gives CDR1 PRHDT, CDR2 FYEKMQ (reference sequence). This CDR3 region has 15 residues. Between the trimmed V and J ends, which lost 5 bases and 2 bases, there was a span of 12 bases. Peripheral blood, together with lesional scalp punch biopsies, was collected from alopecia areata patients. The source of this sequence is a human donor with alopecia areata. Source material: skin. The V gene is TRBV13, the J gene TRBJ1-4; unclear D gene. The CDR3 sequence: CASSPRGSTNEKLFF. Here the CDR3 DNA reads TGTGCCAGCAGCCCCCGGGGATCTACTAATGAAAAACTGTTTTTT.